Listed below are T cell receptor beta chains from one sample, sequenced in a study of cytomegalovirus exposure and HLA in healthy donors. Sequencing used immunoSEQ multiplex PCR; TCRdb keeps in-frame clones, though not all of them. This sample's clone table lists some 71,000 clones. Source material: PBMCs. These receptors came from a woman aged 25-40 years in good health and CMV-seronegative. Each CDR3 is given without its conserved first and last residue. Fields, in order: V gene, CDR3 protein.

V: TRBV4-1; CDR3: ASSQYQGGAEKLF
V: TRBV19; CDR3: ASNRGGRLSYEQY
V: TRBV18; CDR3: ASSPSRGGEKLF
V: TRBV18; CDR3: ASSPAGSGNTIY
V: TRBV9; CDR3: ASSARGQPTPYEQY
V: TRBV6-1; CDR3: ASNLRVGTEAF
V: TRBV28; CDR3: ASSLLSGKVNEQY
V: TRBV7-9; CDR3: ASSDQDRYNEQF
V: TRBV4-1; CDR3: ASSQVPDRAGEPQH
V: TRBV6-4; CDR3: ASSATGEETQY
V: TRBV5-6; CDR3: ASSLKSGSFYGELF
V: TRBV2; CDR3: ASSGRQNTEAF
V: TRBV6-5; CDR3: ASSYSGGNTEAF
V: TRBV2; CDR3: ASRRAGGNYEQY
V: TRBV4-1; CDR3: ASSRGVLAGAQETQY
V: TRBV5-4; CDR3: ASSWTTGAELF
V: TRBV15; CDR3: ATSREGLYAEAF
V: TRBV30; CDR3: AWSVPGVDTQY
V: TRBV5-3; CDR3: AALTKPTDTQY
V: TRBV4-2; CDR3: ASSQVPGQGPPGELF
V: TRBV20-1; CDR3: SARAGAEAF
V: TRBV5-1; CDR3: ASSYGDSSGANVLT
V: TRBV30; CDR3: AWSVWLNNSPLH
V: TRBV27; CDR3: ASSSLTEPPYGYT
V: TRBV6-5; CDR3: ASSSGTGGAYEQY
V: TRBV5-1; CDR3: ASGSVVADGYT
V: TRBV19; CDR3: ASGKSPNQPQH
V: TRBV4-2; CDR3: ASSQVTDGYYGYT
V: TRBV27; CDR3: ASSLKLGNEAF
V: TRBV5-4; CDR3: AGGYSNTGELF
V: TRBV11-2; CDR3: ASSLGPTGGEETQY
V: TRBV5-1; CDR3: ASSLDRPQETQY
V: TRBV29-1; CDR3: SVEGQGNYGYT
V: TRBV19; CDR3: ASSIGQTTNEKLF
V: TRBV28; CDR3: ASSFLSRRDYEQY
V: TRBV29-1; CDR3: SVECGKGNQPQH
V: TRBV30; CDR3: AWSGILAGRETQY
V: TRBV29-1; CDR3: SVDSVTEAF
V: TRBV5-4; CDR3: ASSPAGNTEAF
V: TRBV29-1; CDR3: SAMPGTGASYNEQF
V: TRBV5-1; CDR3: ASSLRTGYTEAF
V: TRBV5-1; CDR3: ASSLVGQGMVEAF
V: TRBV28; CDR3: ASLGLMNTEAF
V: TRBV7-9; CDR3: ASSRSDSLDYGYT
V: TRBV10-3; CDR3: AITGPEGEAYNEQF
V: TRBV4-1; CDR3: ASSLMAGPYEQY
V: TRBV30; CDR3: AWKVPGVNIQY
V: TRBV9; CDR3: ASSVATFVEESYGYT
V: TRBV13; CDR3: ASSFSPDTEAF
V: TRBV19; CDR3: ASSIDLRAQPQH
V: TRBV4-2; CDR3: ASSQDSGSGYT